The clone carrying this TCR beta chain appeared a few times. The germline V gene encodes CDR1 MNHNS and CDR2 SASEGT. The V gene lost 0 bases and the J gene lost 8 bases, with 7 bases spanning the gap. CDR3 size: 12 residues. This sample is part of a study of CD8+CD57+ T cells in acquired aplastic anemia. The use of genomic DNA as template underpinned the TCR beta VDJ and CDR3 profiling. TCRdb processed the reads anew with MiXCR; each CDR3 protein has one entry. The sample yields around 430,000 distinct CDR3 sequences, roughly 34% seen once. CD8+CD57+ cell expansion, shown by flow cytometry, had occurred in the patients selected for sequencing.

This TCR came from a human donor with aplastic anemia. The rearrangement joins TRBV6-1 to TRBJ1-2, with unresolved D. The source material was sorted CD4+, CD8+, or CD8+CD57+ T cells (not recorded which) from PBMCs. The CDR3 loop reads CASSEALSGYTF. CDR3 nucleotide sequence: TGTGCCAGCAGTGAAGCGCTTTCCGGCTACACCTTC.